These 4 T cell receptor beta chains share one sample of origin, sequenced in a study of blood T cell repertoires in COVID-19 (dated by TCRdb to about 2020). The library was obtained by the immunoSEQ multiplex PCR assay. TCRdb took this table from immuneACCESS and kept in-frame rearrangements with V and J called. Such tables lack part of the clones; where checked against another copy, unresolved V genes explain under half of the gap, and the rest is unexplained. Here the sample has tens of thousands of clones; around 72% occur a single time. The ten biggest clones cover just over 2.5% of the sample. The sequencing input was peripheral blood. These receptors all come from a human donor with acute or convalescent COVID-19. The donor label of this sample is uncertain.

The chain is built from TRBV30 and TRBJ1-1; 7 bases map to TRBD1. The CDR3 length is 13 residues. The germline CDR1 and CDR2 sequences are GTSNPN and SVGIG (reference sequence). Trimming took 5 bases from V and 2 from J; bases not matched to a gene: 5. CDR3 amino acids: CAWYRDSNTEAFF. The CDR3 DNA reads TGTGCCTGGTACCGGGACAGTAACACTGAAGCTTTCTTT.

The chain employs TRBV13 and TRBJ1-1; tentative D call: TRBD1 (6 bases). CDR3 length: 15 amino acids. Germline lookup yields CDR1 PRHDT and CDR2 FYEKMQ (reference sequence). With 4 bases removed from V and 4 bases from J, the gap between germline ends came to 16 bases. CDR3 nucleotide sequence: TGTGCCAGCAGCTGGACAGACCGCGGAGGCACTGAAGCTTTCTTT. Its protein product is CASSWTDRGGTEAFF.

CDR3 loop: CASRGPSGNQPQHF. In DNA form, the CDR3 reads TGTGCCAGCAGGGGGCCCTCGGGCAATCAGCCCCAGCATTTT. The chain joins TRBV28 to TRBJ1-5, with a tentative D call TRBD1 (5 bases). The germline V gene encodes CDR1 MDHEN and CDR2 SYDVKM. The CDR3 length is 14 residues. Trimming took 6 bases from V and 2 from J, leaving 11 bases between them.

This chain joins TRBV28 and TRBJ2-5; 10 bases line up with TRBD1. CDR1 MDHEN and CDR2 SYDVKM come from the germline V gene. The CDR3 is 15 amino acids. J was trimmed by 5 bases and V by 6 bases; bases with no gene match: 9. The CDR3: CASSRDRGTLETQYF. The CDR3 DNA reads as TGTGCCAGCAGCCGGGACAGGGGAACGTTGGAGACCCAGTACTTC.